This T cell receptor beta chain is drawn from a study of beta chain features in type 1 diabetes. This clone was counted only a few times. What it binds is not known. Whole-study findings and limits: Shortening that was moderate but significant affected the TCRB CDR3s of Type 1 diabetes patients in all four CD4+ subsets. Junctions at VDJ sites from type 1 diabetes patients had fewer insertions and more deletions.

CDR1 is SGHRS, CDR2 YFSETQ, per germline. The CDR3 runs 15 residues. The V end was cut by 4 bases, the J end by 0 bases, with 14 bases between. CD45RO/CCR7/CD25/CD127/CD95/CD27 sorting isolated CD4+ naive, central memory, regulatory and stem cell-like memory cells. Purities over 98% were achieved in all sorted populations. Sequencing targeted expressed TCRB transcripts, as all isolated RNA had been reverse transcribed. Clones were sequenced by immunoSEQ multiplex PCR, and TCRdb holds only the in-frame ones, with some missing. The profile shows under 900,000 clones, 15% to 20% of them singletons. Sequencing was carried out using naive CD4+ T cells from blood. This receptor was identified in a woman aged 18-29 years in good health. The chain uses TRBV5-1 and TRBJ2-7; D perhaps matches TRBD2 (6 bases). The CDR3, as DNA: TGCGCCAGCAGCCTGGGACTCGTCAACTCCTACGAGCAGTACTTC. As protein: CASSLGLVNSYEQYF.